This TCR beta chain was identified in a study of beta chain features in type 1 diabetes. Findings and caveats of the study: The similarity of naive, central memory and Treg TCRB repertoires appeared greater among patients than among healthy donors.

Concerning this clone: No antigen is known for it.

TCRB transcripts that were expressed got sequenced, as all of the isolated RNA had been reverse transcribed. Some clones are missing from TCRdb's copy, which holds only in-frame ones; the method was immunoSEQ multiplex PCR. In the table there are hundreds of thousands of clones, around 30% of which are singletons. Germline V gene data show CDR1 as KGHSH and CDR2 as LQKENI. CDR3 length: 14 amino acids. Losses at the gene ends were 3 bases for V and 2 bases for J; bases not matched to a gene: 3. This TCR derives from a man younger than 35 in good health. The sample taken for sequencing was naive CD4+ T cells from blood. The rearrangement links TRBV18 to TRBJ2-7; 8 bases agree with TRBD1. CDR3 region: CASSPGQGPYEQYF. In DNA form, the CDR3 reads TGTGCCAGCTCACCTGGACAGGGCCCCTACGAGCAGTACTTC.